The rows below give T cell receptor beta chains drawn from one sample of a study of T cell responses to AZD1222 COVID-19 vaccine. Sequencing used immunoSEQ multiplex PCR; TCRdb keeps in-frame clones, though not all of them. The data hold 80,000 to 90,000 clones, with approximately 89% observed a single time. This specimen consisted of peripheral blood, obtained on day 0 of AZD1222 vaccination. Receptors were obtained from an adult in good health. Both conserved end residues are part of each CDR3.

J gene,CDR3 length,V gene,CDR3 protein
TRBJ1-1,14,TRBV18,CASSPRQGSTEAFF
TRBJ1-1,14,TRBV5-1,CASSPTHLNTEAFF
TRBJ2-5,16,TRBV3-1/TRBV3-2,CASSGGVLAGTETQYF
TRBJ2-3,16,TRBV9,CASSVGDRGGTDTQYF
TRBJ1-2,15,TRBV27,CASSLYSGRQVGYTF
TRBJ2-1,16,TRBV7-2,CASSQRAMGSYNEQFF
TRBJ2-1,13,TRBV7-9,CASSLTGASEQFF
TRBJ2-7,15,TRBV7-9,CASSPPGLAGYEQYF
TRBJ1-1,15,TRBV28,CASRKPGGARTEAFF
TRBJ1-2,17,TRBV15,CATSPTGSQRSFYGYTF
TRBJ1-1,13,TRBV6-2/TRBV6-3,CASSGQENTEAFF
TRBJ2-5,14,TRBV5-8,CASSLAGWEETQYF
TRBJ1-3,13,TRBV5-1,CASSLNSGNTIYF
TRBJ1-5,16,TRBV19,CASSISPQSSNQPQHF
TRBJ2-7,13,TRBV2,CASRRLSSYEQYF
TRBJ2-2,13,TRBV30,CAWRDTNTGELFF
TRBJ1-2,15,TRBV10-3,CAISGWTGGDYGYTF
TRBJ2-2,16,TRBV19,CASSASGTLNTGELFF
TRBJ1-3,14,TRBV21-1,CAENRYHSGNTIYF
TRBJ1-2,14,TRBV27,CASSRQGRTEGYTF
TRBJ2-3,11,TRBV30,CALLYTDTQYF
TRBJ1-4,13,TRBV30,CAWSTGTGEKLFF
TRBJ2-3,17,TRBV7-2,CASSPGTSGRWTDTQYF
TRBJ1-1,12,TRBV6-2/TRBV6-3,CASSYGGTEAFF
TRBJ2-7,15,TRBV7-9,CASSLASGRKDEQYF
TRBJ1-2,13,TRBV5-6,CASSLDRSRGYTF